This T cell receptor beta chain is from a study of blood T cell repertoires in COVID-19. Study-wide context: Specimens from acute and convalescent COVID-19 originated in the United States, Italy and Spain.

This clone was seen a single time. As processed by the authors: Counts of nucleated cells, estimated from reference gene primer amplification, were obtained. TCRdb's table, derived via immunoSEQ multiplex PCR, lists solely in-frame clones and lacks some. V, J and clone size were drawn from that table, and D and trimming were deduced from the DNA. The sample shows hundreds of thousands of clones, around 84% of them seen only once. Germline V CDR1 and CDR2: LNHDA, SQIVND (reference sequence). CDR3 size: 15 residues. V lost 11 bases and J lost 4, with 23 bases in between. Sequences were obtained from peripheral blood. The rearrangement uses TRBV19 and TRBJ1-1, with no clear D. This TCR was sampled from a human donor in a cohort sampled during active COVID-19. The CDR3 region is CAAAPGGEPSTEAFF. CDR3 DNA sequence: TGTGCCGCTGCCCCAGGTGGGGAGCCGAGCACTGAAGCTTTCTTT.